The TCR beta chain under discussion was sequenced for a study of human T cells and chemical hapten exposure. Trimming cost V 10 bases and J 2 bases, with 21 bases left between them. CDR3 size: 15 residues. Described time point: patch test 1, 2 weeks after DPC sensitization. Treatment defined: therapeutic diphenylcyclopropenone sensitization with weekly scalp DPC. TCRdb called the RACE reads again in MiXCR, with one record for every CDR3 protein. The sample lists over 75,000 distinct CDR3 sequences, roughly 7.2% seen once, with roughly 1.6% in the top ten. This material consisted of whole blood, taken in connection with sensitization to the hapten diphenylcyclopropenone (DPC). The J gene is TRBJ2-7, the V gene TRBV12-3 or TRBV12-4, with unresolved D. This receptor was taken from a woman in her twenties or thirties with alopecia areata. Some clones in this sample may be carry-over from other donors' samples. The CDR3 reads CAKLRRLHCPYEQYF. The CDR3, as DNA: TGTGCCAAGCTGCGCAGGCTCCATTGCCCCTACGAGCAGTACTTC.